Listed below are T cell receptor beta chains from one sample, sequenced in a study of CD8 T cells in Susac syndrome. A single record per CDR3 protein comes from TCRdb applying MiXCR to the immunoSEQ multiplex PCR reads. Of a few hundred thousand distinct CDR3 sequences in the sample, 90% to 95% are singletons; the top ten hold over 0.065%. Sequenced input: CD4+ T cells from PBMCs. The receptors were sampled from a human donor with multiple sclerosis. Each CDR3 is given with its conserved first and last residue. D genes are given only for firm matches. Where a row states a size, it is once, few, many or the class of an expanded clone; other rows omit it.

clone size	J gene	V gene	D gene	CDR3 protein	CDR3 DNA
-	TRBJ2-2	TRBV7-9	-	CASSHTNAGELFF	TGTGCCAGCAGCCACACTAACGCCGGGGAGCTGTTTTTT
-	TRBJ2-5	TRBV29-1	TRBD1	CSVNPNTRGETQYF	TGCAGCGTTAACCCTAATACCAGGGGGGAGACCCAGTACTTC
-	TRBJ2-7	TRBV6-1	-	CASSVIRDSLYEQYF	TGTGCCAGCAGTGTTATCCGGGACTCCCTTTACGAGCAGTACTTC
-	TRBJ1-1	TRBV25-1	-	CASRAGQGRPEAFF	TGTGCCAGCAGGGCCGGGCAGGGTAGACCTGAAGCTTTCTTT
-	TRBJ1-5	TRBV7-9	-	CASSLRSQNSNQPQHF	TGTGCCAGCAGCTTAAGATCCCAAAATAGCAATCAGCCCCAGCATTTT
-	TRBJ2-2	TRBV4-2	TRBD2	CASSPGLAGRPGELFF	TGTGCCAGCAGCCCTGGACTAGCGGGGAGACCCGGGGAGCTGTTTTTT
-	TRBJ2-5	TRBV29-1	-	CSVQDSYQETQYF	TGCAGCGTTCAAGACAGCTACCAGGAGACCCAGTACTTC
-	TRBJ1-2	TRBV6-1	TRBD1	CASSEASRDRSGYTF	TGTGCCAGCAGTGAAGCGTCCCGGGACAGGAGTGGCTACACCTTC
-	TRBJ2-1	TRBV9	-	CASSVGAQTNEQFF	TGTGCCAGCAGCGTAGGGGCACAAACCAATGAGCAGTTCTTC
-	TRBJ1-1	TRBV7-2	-	CASSFAPEGMNTEAFF	TGTGCCAGCAGCTTCGCCCCTGAAGGAATGAACACTGAAGCTTTCTTT
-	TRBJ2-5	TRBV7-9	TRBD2	CASSSGSGSGMETQYF	TGTGCCAGCAGCTCGGGTAGCGGGAGTGGGATGGAGACCCAGTACTTC
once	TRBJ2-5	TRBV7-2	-	CASSFPPETQYF	TGTGCCAGCAGCTTCCCGCCGGAGACCCAGTACTTC
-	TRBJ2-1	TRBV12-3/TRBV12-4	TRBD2	CASRPTSGRANEQFF	TGTGCCAGCAGGCCAACTAGCGGGAGGGCAAATGAGCAGTTCTTC
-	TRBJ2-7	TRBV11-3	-	CASSSPSMYEQYF	TGTGCCAGCAGCTCCCCATCTATGTACGAGCAGTACTTC
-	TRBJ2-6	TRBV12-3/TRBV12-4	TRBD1	CASTDRGRGANVLTF	TGTGCCAGTACCGACAGGGGGCGTGGGGCCAACGTCCTGACTTTC
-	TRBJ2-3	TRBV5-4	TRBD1	CASSFSGTGFPDTQYF	TGTGCCAGCAGCTTCTCCGGGACAGGGTTCCCAGATACGCAGTATTTT
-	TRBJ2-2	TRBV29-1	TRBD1	CSVTNRGTGELFF	TGCAGCGTGACCAACAGGGGAACCGGGGAGCTGTTTTTT
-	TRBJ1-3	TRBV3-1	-	CASSQPLQGTGNTIYF	TGTGCCAGCAGCCAGCCATTACAGGGAACTGGAAACACCATATATTTT
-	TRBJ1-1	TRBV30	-	CAWTTQRWTLNTEAFF	TGTGCCTGGACCACGCAACGGTGGACACTGAACACTGAAGCTTTCTTT
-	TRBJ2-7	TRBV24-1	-	CATSPSGAQSSYEQYF	TGTGCCACCAGCCCCTCAGGGGCCCAGTCCTCCTACGAGCAGTACTTC
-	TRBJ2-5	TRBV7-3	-	CASSLEGGPGSAETQYF	TGTGCCAGCAGCTTAGAAGGGGGGCCGGGGAGTGCAGAGACCCAGTACTTC
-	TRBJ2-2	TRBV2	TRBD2	CASRGPGLVNTGELFF	TGTGCCAGCAGGGGACCGGGACTAGTTAACACCGGGGAGCTGTTTTTT
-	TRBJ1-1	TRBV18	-	CASSAPRNTEAFF	TGTGCCAGCTCAGCTCCGCGGAACACTGAAGCTTTCTTT
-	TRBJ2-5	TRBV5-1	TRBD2	CASSLGLAVRGETQYF	TGCGCCAGCAGCTTGGGGCTAGCGGTTCGAGGGGAGACCCAGTACTTC
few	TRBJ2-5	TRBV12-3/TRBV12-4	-	CASSLGGTQYF	TGTGCCAGCAGTTTAGGGGGGACCCAGTACTTC
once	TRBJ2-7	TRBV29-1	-	CSVGPSGYEQYF	TGCAGCGTTGGCCCCAGCGGGTACGAGCAGTACTTC
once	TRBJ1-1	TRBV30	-	CASDANTEAFF	TGTGCCTCGGACGCGAACACTGAAGCTTTCTTT
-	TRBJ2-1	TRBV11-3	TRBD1	CASSPGTGWNNEQFF	TGTGCCAGCAGCCCTGGGACAGGGTGGAACAATGAGCAGTTCTTC
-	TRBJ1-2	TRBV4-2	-	CASSQDFEGSPGGYTF	TGTGCCAGCAGCCAAGATTTCGAGGGCTCACCCGGTGGCTACACCTTC
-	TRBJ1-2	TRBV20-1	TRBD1	CSASVGTGNYGYTF	TGCAGTGCTAGTGTGGGGACAGGGAACTATGGCTACACCTTC
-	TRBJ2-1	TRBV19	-	CASSVSGLENNEQFF	TGTGCCAGTAGTGTGAGCGGGCTAGAGAACAATGAGCAGTTCTTC
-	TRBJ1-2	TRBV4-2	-	CASSQDFQGDYGYTF	TGTGCCAGCAGCCAAGATTTCCAAGGGGACTATGGCTACACCTTC
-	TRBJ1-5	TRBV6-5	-	CASSFLLTNRVPNQPQHF	TGTGCCAGCAGTTTCCTTCTCACGAACAGGGTTCCCAATCAGCCCCAGCATTTT
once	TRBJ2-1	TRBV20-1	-	CSASLDNYEQFF	TGCAGTGCTAGTCTGGACAATTATGAGCAGTTCTTC
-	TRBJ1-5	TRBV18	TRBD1	CASSSAGQRPQHF	TGTGCCAGCTCATCCGCGGGACAGCGGCCCCAGCATTTT
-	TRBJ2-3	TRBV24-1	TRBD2	CATRTSGYTDTQYF	TGTGCCACCCGGACTAGCGGATATACAGATACGCAGTATTTT
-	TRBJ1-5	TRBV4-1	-	CASSQDMAGRVKNQPQHF	TGCGCCAGCAGCCAAGATATGGCAGGGAGGGTGAAAAATCAGCCCCAGCATTTT
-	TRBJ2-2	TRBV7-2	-	CASTPGGELFF	TGTGCCAGCACCCCCGGCGGGGAGCTGTTTTTT
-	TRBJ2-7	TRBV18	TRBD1	CASSSTGAPYEQYF	TGTGCCAGCTCATCAACAGGGGCCCCCTACGAGCAGTACTTC
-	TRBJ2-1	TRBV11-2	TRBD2	CASSSGLKRDYNEQFF	TGTGCCAGCAGCTCGGGTCTGAAGCGGGACTACAATGAGCAGTTCTTC
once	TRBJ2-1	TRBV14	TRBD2	CASSQGPTSGGYNEQFF	TGTGCCAGCAGCCAAGGCCCAACTAGCGGGGGCTACAATGAGCAGTTCTTC
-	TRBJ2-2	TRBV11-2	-	CASSLIHPSGELFF	TGTGCCAGCAGCTTAATCCATCCGTCCGGGGAGCTGTTTTTT
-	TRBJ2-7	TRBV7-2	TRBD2	CASSGGLAGLGQYF	TGTGCCAGCAGCGGGGGACTAGCGGGTCTCGGGCAGTACTTC
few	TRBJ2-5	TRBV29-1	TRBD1	CSGFGQGNQETQYF	TGCAGCGGATTCGGACAGGGGAACCAAGAGACCCAGTACTTC
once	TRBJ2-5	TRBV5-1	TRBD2	CASSLSPGDYQETQYF	TGCGCCAGCAGCTTGTCCCCGGGGGACTATCAAGAGACCCAGTACTTC
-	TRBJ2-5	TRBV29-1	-	CSVENFGLRLRETQYF	TGCAGCGTTGAAAATTTCGGCTTGCGGCTTAGGGAGACCCAGTACTTC
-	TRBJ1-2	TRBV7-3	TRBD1	CASSPRTGSGYTF	TGTGCCAGCAGCCCGAGGACAGGGTCTGGCTACACCTTC
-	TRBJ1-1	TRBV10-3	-	CAISGRTELNTEAFF	TGTGCCATCAGTGGAAGGACGGAACTGAACACTGAAGCTTTCTTT
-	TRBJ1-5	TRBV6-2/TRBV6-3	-	CASSNDVRQRALEPQHF	TGTGCCAGCAGTAACGATGTCAGACAGAGAGCCTTGGAGCCCCAGCATTTT
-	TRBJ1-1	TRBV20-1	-	CSALGMNTEAFF	TGCAGTGCCTTGGGTATGAACACTGAAGCTTTCTTT